This TCR beta chain was profiled in a study of T cell responses to AZD1222 COVID-19 vaccine. Study-level points and caveats: Spike-wide coverage was observed for vaccine-associated CD4 TCRs, with dominant responses at 160-218 and 743-854. Clonal diversity was possibly underestimated, and white British individuals and females predominated among donors.

A word on this clone: The antigen is undetermined.

The protocol was immunoSEQ multiplex PCR, while the TCRdb copy is restricted to in-frame clones and leaves out a portion. The repertoire holds 83,000 or so clones, with approximately 90% as singletons. The sample in question was peripheral blood, obtained 28 days after the second AZD1222 dose. The receptor was isolated from an adult who received the AZD1222 COVID-19 vaccine.

DNA for the CDR3: TGTGCCAGCAGTTACGGGACAGGGGGAATGAAAAAACTGTTTTTT. This codes for CASSYGTGGMKKLFF. This rearrangement joins TRBV6-5 to TRBJ1-4; 11 bases are shared with TRBD1. The CDR3 sequence is 15 residues long. Germline V lookup: CDR1 MNHEY, CDR2 SVGAGI. V lost 2 bases and J lost 9; bases outside the gene matches: 5.